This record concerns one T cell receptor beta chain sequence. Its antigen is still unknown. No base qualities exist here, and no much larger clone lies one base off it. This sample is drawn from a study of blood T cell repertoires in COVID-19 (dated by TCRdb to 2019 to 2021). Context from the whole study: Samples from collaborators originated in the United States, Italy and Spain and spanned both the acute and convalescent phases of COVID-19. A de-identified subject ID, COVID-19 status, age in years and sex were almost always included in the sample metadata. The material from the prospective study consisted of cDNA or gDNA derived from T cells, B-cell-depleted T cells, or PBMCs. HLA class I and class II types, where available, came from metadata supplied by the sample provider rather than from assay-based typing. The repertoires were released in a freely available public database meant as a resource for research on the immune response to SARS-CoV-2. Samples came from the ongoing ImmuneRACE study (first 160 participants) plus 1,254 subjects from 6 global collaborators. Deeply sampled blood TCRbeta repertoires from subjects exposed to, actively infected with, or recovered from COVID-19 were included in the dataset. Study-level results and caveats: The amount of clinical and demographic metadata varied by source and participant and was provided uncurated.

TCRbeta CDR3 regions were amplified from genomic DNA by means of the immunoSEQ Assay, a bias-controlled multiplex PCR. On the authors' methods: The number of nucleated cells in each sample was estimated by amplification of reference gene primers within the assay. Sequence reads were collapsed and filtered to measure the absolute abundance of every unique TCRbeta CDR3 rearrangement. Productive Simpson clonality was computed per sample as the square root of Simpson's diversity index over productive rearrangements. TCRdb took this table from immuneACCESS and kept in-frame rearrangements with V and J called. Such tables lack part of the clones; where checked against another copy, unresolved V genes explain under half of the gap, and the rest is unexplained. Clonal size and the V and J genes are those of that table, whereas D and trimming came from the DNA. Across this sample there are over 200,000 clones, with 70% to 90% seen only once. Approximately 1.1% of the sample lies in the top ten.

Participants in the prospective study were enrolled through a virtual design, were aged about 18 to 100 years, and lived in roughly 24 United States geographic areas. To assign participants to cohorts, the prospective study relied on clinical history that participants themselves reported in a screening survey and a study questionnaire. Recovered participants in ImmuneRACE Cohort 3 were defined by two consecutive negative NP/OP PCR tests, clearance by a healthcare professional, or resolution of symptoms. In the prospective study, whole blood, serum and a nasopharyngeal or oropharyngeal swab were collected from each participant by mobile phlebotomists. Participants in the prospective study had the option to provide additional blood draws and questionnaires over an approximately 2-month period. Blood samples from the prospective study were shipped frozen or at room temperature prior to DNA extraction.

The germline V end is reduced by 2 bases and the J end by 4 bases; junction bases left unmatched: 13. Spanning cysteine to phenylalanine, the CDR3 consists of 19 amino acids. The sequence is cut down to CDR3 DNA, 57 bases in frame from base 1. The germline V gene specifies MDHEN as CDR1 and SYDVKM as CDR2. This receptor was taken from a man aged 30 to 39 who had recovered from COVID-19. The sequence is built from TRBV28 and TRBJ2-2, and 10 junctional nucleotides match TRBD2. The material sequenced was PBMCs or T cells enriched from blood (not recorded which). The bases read TGTGCCAGCAGTTTAGATATGGTTCCGGGACTAGCGACCACCGGGGAGCTGTTTTTT. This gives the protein CASSLDMVPGLATTGELFF.